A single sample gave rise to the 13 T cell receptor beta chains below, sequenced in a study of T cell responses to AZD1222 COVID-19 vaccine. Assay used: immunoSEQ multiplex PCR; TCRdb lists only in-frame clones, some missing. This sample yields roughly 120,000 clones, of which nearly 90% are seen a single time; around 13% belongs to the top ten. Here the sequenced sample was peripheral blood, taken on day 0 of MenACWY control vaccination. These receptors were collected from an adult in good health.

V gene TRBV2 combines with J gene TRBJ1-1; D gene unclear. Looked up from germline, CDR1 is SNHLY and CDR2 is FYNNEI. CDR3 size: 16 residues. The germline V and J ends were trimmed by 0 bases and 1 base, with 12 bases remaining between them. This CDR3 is CASSEAAHNWNTEAFF. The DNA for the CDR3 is TGTGCCAGCAGTGAAGCCGCCCATAACTGGAACACTGAAGCTTTCTTT.

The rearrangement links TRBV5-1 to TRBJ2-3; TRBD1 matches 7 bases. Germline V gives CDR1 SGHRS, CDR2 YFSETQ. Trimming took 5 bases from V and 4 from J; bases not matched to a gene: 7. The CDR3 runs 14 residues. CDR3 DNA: TGCGCCAGCAGGTATTCGCAGGGGGCAGATACGCAGTATTTT. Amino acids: CASRYSQGADTQYF.

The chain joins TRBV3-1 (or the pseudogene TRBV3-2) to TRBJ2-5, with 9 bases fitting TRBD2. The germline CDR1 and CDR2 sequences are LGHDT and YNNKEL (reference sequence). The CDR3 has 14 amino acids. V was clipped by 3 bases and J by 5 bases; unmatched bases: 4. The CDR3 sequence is CASSQAGGLETQYF. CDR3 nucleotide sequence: TGTGCCAGCAGCCAGGCGGGGGGGCTGGAGACCCAGTACTTC.

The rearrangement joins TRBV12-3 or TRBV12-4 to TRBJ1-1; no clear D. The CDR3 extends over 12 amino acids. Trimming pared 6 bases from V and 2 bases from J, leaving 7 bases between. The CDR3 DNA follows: TGTGCCAGCAGGAAGATTAACACTGAAGCTTTCTTT. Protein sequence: CASRKINTEAFF.

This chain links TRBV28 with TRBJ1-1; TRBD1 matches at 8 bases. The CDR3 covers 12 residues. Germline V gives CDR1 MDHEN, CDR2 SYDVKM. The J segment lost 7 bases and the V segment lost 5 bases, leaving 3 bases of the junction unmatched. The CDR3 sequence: CASSRQGFEAFF. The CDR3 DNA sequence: TGTGCCAGCAGTCGACAGGGGTTTGAAGCTTTCTTT.

DNA for the CDR3: TGTGCCAGTAGTGTTCCGCGCCCCAGCCTAAATGAAAAACTGTTTTTT. Protein product: CASSVPRPSLNEKLFF. V is TRBV19 and J is TRBJ1-4; no reliable D call. Trimming left V 5 bases short and J 5 bases short, with 18 bases between. This CDR3 is built from 16 residues. In germline, CDR1 is LNHDA, CDR2 SQIVND (reference sequence).

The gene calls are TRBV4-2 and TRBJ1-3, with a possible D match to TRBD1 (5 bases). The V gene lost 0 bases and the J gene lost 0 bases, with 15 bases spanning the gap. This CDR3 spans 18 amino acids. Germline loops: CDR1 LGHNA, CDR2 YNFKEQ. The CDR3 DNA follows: TGTGCCAGCAGCCAAGAAAGCGACAGATCAGCCTCTGGAAACACCATATATTTT. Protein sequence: CASSQESDRSASGNTIYF.

CDR3 sequence reads: CASSLSRDSPLHF. CDR3 coding DNA: TGTGCCAGCAGCTTAAGTCGGGATTCACCCCTCCACTTT. The V gene is TRBV7-8, the J gene TRBJ1-6; D gene unclear. The germline V gene encodes CDR1 SGHVS and CDR2 FQNEAQ. V was cut by 2 bases and J by 8 bases, with 7 bases left in between. The CDR3 runs 13 residues.

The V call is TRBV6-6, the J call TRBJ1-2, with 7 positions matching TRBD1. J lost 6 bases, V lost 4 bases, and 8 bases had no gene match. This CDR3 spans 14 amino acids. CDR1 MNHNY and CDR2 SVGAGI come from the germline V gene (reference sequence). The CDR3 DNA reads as TGTGCCAGCAGTTTCCCGACAGGGTCCGATGGCTACACCTTC. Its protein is CASSFPTGSDGYTF.

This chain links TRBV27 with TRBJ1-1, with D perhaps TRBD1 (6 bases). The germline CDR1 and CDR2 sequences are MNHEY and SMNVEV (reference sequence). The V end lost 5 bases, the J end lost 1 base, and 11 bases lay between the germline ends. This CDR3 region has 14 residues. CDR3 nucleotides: TGTGCCAGCAGTCCCAGGGGCCCGAACACTGAAGCTTTCTTT. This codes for CASSPRGPNTEAFF.

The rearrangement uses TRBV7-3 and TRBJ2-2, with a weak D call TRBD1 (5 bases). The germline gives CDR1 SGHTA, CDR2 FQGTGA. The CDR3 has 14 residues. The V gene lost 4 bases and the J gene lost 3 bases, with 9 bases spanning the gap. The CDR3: CASSSQGHTGELFF. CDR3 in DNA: TGTGCCAGCAGCTCCCAGGGTCACACCGGGGAGCTGTTTTTT.

CDR3 coding DNA: TGTGCCAGCAGCGCCGGGGACCTCCAGAATCAGCCCCAGCATTTT. Protein: CASSAGDLQNQPQHF. V usage is TRBV7-8 and J usage is TRBJ1-5; weak D call: TRBD1 (5 bases). V was cut by 5 bases and J by 4 bases, with 15 bases left in between. The germline V gene has CDR1 SGHVS and CDR2 FQNEAQ. The CDR3 is made up of 15 amino acids.

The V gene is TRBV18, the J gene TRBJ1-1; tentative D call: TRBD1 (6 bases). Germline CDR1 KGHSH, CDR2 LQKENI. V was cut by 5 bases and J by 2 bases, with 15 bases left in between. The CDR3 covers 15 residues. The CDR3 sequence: CASSKGQVINTEAFF. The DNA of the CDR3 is TGTGCCAGCTCAAAGGGACAAGTAATAAACACTGAAGCTTTCTTT.